A selection of T cell receptor beta chains follows, all from one sample in a study of cytomegalovirus exposure and HLA in healthy donors. Sequencing used immunoSEQ multiplex PCR; TCRdb keeps in-frame clones, though not all of them. The sample lists under 110,000 clones; about 71% were seen once. Sequencing was done on a sample of PBMCs. The origin of the receptors is a boy between 5 and 17 years old in good health and CMV-seronegative. Both conserved end residues are part of each CDR3. The D gene is left open where the match is weak. The listing skips clone size in some rows; elsewhere it reads once, few, many or a size class.

TRBV13	TRBJ1-4	.	.	CASSHLRGTNEKLFF	TGTGCCAGCAGCCACCTCAGGGGTACTAATGAAAAACTGTTTTTT
TRBV2	TRBJ1-3	.	.	CASSYLGGGGNTIYF	TGTGCCAGCAGTTACCTCGGGGGAGGCGGAAACACCATATATTTT
TRBV27	TRBJ1-1	.	.	CASSLSSGGTEAFF	TGTGCCAGCAGTTTATCGTCGGGGGGGACTGAAGCTTTCTTT
TRBV28	TRBJ1-2	.	.	CASSSPGLRANYGYTF	TGTGCCAGCAGCTCGCCAGGGCTGCGAGCTAACTATGGCTACACCTTC
TRBV7-9	TRBJ2-1	.	TRBD2	CASSVGTSGIIIKSNEQFF	TGTGCCAGCAGCGTCGGGACTAGCGGGATAATTATTAAAAGCAATGAGCAGTTCTTC
TRBV28	TRBJ2-7	.	.	CASSSSAETGAGLRAAEQYF	TGTGCCAGCAGTTCCTCCGCAGAGACAGGTGCGGGCCTACGAGCAGCAGAGCAGTACTTC
TRBV15	TRBJ2-7	.	.	CATSRGESSHEQYF	TGTGCCACCAGCAGGGGAGAATCGAGTCACGAGCAGTACTTC
TRBV4-1	TRBJ1-1	few	.	CASSPLKGTPLNTEAFF	TGCGCCAGCAGCCCCCTCAAGGGGACTCCCTTAAACACTGAAGCTTTCTTT
TRBV19	TRBJ1-4	.	.	CASSMGGPNEKLFF	TGTGCCAGTAGTATGGGGGGACCTAATGAAAAACTGTTTTTT
TRBV4-3	TRBJ1-2	.	TRBD1	CASSQETGNYGYTF	TGCGCCAGCAGCCAAGAGACAGGGAACTATGGCTACACCTTC
TRBV7-2	TRBJ2-5	.	.	CASSLVSGAETQYF	TGTGCCAGCAGCTTAGTATCAGGGGCTGAGACCCAGTACTTC
TRBV18	TRBJ1-1	.	TRBD1	CASSPRQGGVNTEAFF	TGTGCCAGCTCCCCTAGACAGGGCGGAGTTAACACTGAAGCTTTCTTT
TRBV4-3	TRBJ1-4	.	TRBD1	CASSQGTGTNEKLFF	TGCGCCAGCAGCCAAGGGACAGGGACTAATGAAAAACTGTTTTTT
TRBV7-8	TRBJ2-7	.	.	CASSLVSGQGGDEQYF	TGTGCCAGCAGCTTAGTATCAGGGCAGGGGGGCGACGAGCAGTACTTC
TRBV7-3	TRBJ2-3	once	.	CASSLEFVREADTQYF	TGTGCCAGCAGCTTGGAGTTTGTCAGGGAAGCAGATACGCAGTATTTT
TRBV27	TRBJ2-2	.	.	CASSFRVKDYYTGELFF	TGTGCCAGCAGTTTCCGCGTTAAGGACTACTACACCGGGGAGCTGTTTTTT
TRBV11-2	TRBJ2-6	.	.	CASSLRTGANVLTF	TGTGCCAGCAGCCTACGAACTGGGGCCAACGTCCTGACTTTC
TRBV7-9	TRBJ2-3	.	TRBD2	CASSLSPRLAGGIDTQYF	TGTGCCAGCAGCTTAAGTCCAAGACTAGCGGGAGGGATAGATACGCAGTATTTT
TRBV5-1	TRBJ2-7	once	TRBD1	CASSASTGKSNEQYF	TGCGCCAGCAGCGCCTCGACAGGGAAATCGAACGAGCAGTACTTC
TRBV27	TRBJ1-3	.	.	CASSPDSSGNTIYF	TGTGCCAGCAGCCCGGACAGCTCTGGAAACACCATATATTTT
TRBV28	TRBJ2-3	.	.	CASSDAGSGTDTQYF	TGTGCCAGCAGTGACGCGGGGAGCGGCACAGATACGCAGTATTTT
TRBV2	TRBJ1-1	.	.	CASVFGSAEAFF	TGTGCCAGCGTGTTTGGGAGCGCTGAAGCTTTCTTT
TRBV4-3	TRBJ1-4	few	.	CASSPTSATNEKLFF	TGCGCCAGCAGCCCAACCAGTGCAACTAATGAAAAACTGTTTTTT
TRBV28	TRBJ1-1	.	TRBD1	CASSPGGGWTEAFF	TGTGCCAGCAGCCCAGGGGGCGGCTGGACTGAAGCTTTCTTT
TRBV5-6	TRBJ2-5	.	.	CASSPLDSDLYQETQYF	TGTGCCAGCAGCCCCTTAGACTCCGACCTCTACCAAGAGACCCAGTACTTC
TRBV4-1	TRBJ2-7	.	TRBD1	CASSARDRASYEQYF	TGCGCCAGCAGCGCCCGGGACAGAGCTTCTTACGAGCAGTACTTC
TRBV6-1	TRBJ1-2	.	.	CASSDPGHDYGYTF	TGTGCCAGCAGTGATCCAGGTCACGACTATGGCTACACCTTC
TRBV5-1	TRBJ1-1	.	TRBD1	CASSATTGVTEAFF	TGCGCCAGCAGCGCGACGACAGGGGTCACTGAAGCTTTCTTT
TRBV4-2	TRBJ1-1	.	.	CASSQVITGHTEAFF	TGTGCCAGCAGCCAGGTGATAACAGGACACACTGAAGCTTTCTTT